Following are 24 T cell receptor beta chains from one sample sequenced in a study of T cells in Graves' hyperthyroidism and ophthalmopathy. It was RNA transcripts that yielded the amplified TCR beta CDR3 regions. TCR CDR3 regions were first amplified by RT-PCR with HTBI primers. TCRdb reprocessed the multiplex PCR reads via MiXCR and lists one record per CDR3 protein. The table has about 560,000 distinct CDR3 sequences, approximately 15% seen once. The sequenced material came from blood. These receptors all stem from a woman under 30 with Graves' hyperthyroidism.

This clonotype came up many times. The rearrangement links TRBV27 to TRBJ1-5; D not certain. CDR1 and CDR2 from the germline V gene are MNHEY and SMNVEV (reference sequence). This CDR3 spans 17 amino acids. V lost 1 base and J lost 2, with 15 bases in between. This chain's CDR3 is CASSLLPVDGGNQPQHF. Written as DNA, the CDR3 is TGTGCCAGCAGTTTATTACCTGTTGATGGAGGCAATCAGCCCCAGCATTTT.

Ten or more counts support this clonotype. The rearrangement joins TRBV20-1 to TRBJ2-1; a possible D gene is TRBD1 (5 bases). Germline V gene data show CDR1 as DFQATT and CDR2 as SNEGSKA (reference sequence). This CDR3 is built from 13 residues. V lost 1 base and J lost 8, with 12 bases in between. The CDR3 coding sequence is TGCAGTGCTAGAGTATTTAGCAGGGATGAGCAGTTCTTC. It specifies CSARVFSRDEQFF.

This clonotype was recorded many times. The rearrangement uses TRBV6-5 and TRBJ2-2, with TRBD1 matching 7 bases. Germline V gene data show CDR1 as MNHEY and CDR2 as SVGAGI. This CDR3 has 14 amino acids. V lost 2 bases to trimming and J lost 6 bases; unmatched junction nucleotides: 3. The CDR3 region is CASSYVQGAGELFF. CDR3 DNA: TGTGCCAGCAGTTACGTTCAGGGGGCCGGGGAGCTGTTTTTT.

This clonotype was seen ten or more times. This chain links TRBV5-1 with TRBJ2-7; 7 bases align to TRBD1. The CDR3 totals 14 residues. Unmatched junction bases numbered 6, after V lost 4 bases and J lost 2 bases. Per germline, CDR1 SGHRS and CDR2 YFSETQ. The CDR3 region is CASSTGQPPYEQYF. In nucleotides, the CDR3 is TGCGCCAGCAGCACGGGACAGCCCCCCTACGAGCAGTACTTC.

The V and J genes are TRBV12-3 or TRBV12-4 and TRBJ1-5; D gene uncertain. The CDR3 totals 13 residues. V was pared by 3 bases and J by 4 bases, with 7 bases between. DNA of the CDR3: TGTGCCAGCAGTTTCAGCCAGAATCAGCCCCAGCATTTT. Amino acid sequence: CASSFSQNQPQHF.

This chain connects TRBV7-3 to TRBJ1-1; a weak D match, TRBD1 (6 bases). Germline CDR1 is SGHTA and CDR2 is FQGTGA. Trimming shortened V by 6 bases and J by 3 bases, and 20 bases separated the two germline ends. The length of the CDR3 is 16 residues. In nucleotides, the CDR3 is TGTGCCAGCAGAGACCCAGGGGACCCCGGGCACACTGAAGCTTTCTTT. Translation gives CASRDPGDPGHTEAFF.

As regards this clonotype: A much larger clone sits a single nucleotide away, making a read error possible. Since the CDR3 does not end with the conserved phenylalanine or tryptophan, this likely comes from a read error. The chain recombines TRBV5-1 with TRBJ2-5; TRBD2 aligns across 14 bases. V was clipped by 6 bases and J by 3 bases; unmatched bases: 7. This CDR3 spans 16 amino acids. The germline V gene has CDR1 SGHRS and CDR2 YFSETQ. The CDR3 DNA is TGCGCCAGCACCCGACTAGCGGGAGGGCCGGAAGAGACCCAGTACCTC. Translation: CASTRLAGGPEETQYL.

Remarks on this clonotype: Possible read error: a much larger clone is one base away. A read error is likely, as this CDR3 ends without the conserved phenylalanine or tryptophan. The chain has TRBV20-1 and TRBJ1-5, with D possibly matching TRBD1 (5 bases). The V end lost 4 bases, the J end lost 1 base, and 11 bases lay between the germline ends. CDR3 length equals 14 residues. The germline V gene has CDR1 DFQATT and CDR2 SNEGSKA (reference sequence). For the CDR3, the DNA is TGCAGTGCTAAACCAGGGTACAGCAATCAGCCCCAGCATTCT. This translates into CSAKPGYSNQPQHS.

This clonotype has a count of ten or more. The CDR3 sequence: CASSYSSPQDSNQPQHF. CDR3 bases: TGTGCCAGCAGTTACTCGAGTCCGCAAGATAGCAATCAGCCCCAGCATTTT. The chain recombines TRBV6-5 with TRBJ1-5; D is undetermined. Trimming pared 0 bases from V and 0 bases from J, leaving 12 bases between. The CDR3 length is 17 residues. The germline CDR1 and CDR2 sequences are MNHEY and SVGAGI.

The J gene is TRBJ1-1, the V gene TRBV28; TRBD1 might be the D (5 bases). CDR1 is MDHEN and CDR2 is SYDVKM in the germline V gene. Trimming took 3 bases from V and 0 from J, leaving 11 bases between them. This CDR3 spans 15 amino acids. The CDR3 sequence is CASSFGGTMNTEAFF. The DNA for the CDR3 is TGTGCCAGCAGTTTTGGGGGGACCATGAACACTGAAGCTTTCTTT.

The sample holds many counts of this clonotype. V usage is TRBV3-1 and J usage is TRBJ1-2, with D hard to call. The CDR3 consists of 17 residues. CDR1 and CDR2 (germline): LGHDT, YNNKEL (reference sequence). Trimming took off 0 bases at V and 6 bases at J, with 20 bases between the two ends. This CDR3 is CASSQDPPRLLWDGYTF. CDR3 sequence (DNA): TGTGCCAGCAGCCAAGATCCCCCTCGGCTCCTCTGGGATGGCTACACCTTC.

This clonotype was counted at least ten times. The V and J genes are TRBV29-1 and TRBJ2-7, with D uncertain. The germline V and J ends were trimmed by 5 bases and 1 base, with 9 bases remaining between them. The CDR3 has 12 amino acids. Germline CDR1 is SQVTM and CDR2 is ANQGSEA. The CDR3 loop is CSVRGGSYEQYF. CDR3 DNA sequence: TGCAGCGTTCGCGGTGGTTCCTACGAGCAGTACTTC.

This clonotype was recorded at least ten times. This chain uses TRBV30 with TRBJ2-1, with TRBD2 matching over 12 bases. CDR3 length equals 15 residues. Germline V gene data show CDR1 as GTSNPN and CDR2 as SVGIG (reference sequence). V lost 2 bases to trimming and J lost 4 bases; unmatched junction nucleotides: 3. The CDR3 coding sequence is TGTGCCTGGAGTCTCGGACTAGCGGGGTACAATGAGCAGTTCTTC. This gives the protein CAWSLGLAGYNEQFF.

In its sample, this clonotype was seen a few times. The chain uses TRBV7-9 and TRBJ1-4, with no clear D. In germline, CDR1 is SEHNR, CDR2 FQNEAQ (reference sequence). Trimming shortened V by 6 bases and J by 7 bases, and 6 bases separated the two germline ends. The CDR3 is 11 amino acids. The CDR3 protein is CASSKSEKLFF. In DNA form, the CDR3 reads TGTGCCAGCAGTAAGAGTGAAAAACTGTTTTTT.

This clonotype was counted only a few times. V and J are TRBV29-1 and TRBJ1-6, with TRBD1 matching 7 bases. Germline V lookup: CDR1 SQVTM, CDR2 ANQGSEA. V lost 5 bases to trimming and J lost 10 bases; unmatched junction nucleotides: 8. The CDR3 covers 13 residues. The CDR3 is CSVSDRAGSPLHF. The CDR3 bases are TGCAGCGTTTCCGACAGGGCTGGGTCACCCCTCCACTTT.

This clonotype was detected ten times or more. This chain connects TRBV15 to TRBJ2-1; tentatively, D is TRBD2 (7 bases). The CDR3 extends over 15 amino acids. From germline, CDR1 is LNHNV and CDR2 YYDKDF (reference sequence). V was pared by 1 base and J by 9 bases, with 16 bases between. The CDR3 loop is CATSRGGRGRVEQFF. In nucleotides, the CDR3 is TGTGCCACCAGCAGAGGGGGGCGGGGGCGCGTTGAGCAGTTCTTC.

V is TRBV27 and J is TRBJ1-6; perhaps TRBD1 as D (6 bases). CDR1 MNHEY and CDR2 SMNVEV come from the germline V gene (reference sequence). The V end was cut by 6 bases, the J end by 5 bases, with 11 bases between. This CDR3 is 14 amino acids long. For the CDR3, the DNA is TGTGCCAGCAGACCACGACAGGATAATTCACCCCTCCACTTT. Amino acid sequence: CASRPRQDNSPLHF.

The CDR3 bases are TGTGCCAGCAGTCCCGCGAGGGCAGGTCACTCCTACGAGCAGTACTTC. Translated, it gives CASSPARAGHSYEQYF. This chain joins TRBV12-3 or TRBV12-4 and TRBJ2-7; D perhaps matches TRBD2 (5 bases). The CDR3 spans 16 residues. V was shortened by 5 bases and J by 0 bases, with 17 bases between the two germline ends.

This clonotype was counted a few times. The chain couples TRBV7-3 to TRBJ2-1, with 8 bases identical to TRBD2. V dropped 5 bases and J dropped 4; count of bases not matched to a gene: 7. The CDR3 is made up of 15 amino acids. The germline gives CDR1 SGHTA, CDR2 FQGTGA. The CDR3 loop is CASSPGLVSYNEQFF. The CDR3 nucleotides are TGTGCCAGCAGCCCGGGACTAGTTAGTTACAATGAGCAGTTCTTC.

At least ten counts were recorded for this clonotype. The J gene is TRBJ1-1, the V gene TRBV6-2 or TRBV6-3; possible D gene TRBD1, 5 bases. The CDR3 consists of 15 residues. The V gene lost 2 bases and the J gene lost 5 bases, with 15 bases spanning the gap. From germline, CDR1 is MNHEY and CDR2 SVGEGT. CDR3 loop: CASSYPEWGSTEAFF. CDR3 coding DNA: TGTGCCAGCAGTTACCCGGAATGGGGGTCGACTGAAGCTTTCTTT.

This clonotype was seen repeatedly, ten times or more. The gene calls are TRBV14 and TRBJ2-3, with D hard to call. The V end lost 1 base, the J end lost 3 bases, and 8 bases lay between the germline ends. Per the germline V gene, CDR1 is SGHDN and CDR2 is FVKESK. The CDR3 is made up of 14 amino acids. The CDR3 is CASSQGVRTDTQYF. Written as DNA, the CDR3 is TGTGCCAGCAGCCAAGGGGTTAGAACAGATACGCAGTATTTT.

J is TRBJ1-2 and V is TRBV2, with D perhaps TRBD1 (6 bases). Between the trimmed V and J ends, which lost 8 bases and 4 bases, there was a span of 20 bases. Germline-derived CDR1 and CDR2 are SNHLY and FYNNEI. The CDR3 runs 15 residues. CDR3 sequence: CASYFVGGVGYGYTF. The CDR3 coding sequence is TGTGCCAGCTACTTCGTAGGGGGAGTGGGCTATGGCTACACCTTC.

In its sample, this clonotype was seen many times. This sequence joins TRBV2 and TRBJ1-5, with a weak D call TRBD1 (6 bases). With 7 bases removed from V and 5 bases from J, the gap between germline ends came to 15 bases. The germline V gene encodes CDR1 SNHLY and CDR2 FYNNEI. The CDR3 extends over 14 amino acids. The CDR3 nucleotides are TGTGCCAGCACTGACAGACAGGCGTATCAGCCCCAGCATTTT. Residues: CASTDRQAYQPQHF.

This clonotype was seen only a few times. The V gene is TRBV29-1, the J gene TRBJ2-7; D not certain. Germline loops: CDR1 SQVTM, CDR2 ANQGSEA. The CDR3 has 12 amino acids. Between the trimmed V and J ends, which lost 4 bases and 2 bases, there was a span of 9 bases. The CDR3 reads CSVVVRAYEQYF. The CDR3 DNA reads TGCAGCGTTGTGGTCCGTGCCTACGAGCAGTACTTC.